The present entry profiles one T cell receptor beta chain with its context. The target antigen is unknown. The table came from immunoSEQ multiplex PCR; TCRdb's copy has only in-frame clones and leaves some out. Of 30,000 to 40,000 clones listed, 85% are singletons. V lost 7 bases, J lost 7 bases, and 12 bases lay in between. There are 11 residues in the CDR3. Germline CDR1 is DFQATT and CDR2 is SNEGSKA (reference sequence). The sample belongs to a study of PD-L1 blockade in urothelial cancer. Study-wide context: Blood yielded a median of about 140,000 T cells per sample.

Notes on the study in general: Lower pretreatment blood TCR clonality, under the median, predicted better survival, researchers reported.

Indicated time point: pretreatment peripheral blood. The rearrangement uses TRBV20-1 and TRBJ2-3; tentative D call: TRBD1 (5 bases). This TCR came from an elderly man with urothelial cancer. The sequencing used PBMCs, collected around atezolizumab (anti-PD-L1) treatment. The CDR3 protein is CSVTDFYTQYF. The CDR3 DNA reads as TGCAGTGTGACAGATTTTTATACGCAGTATTTT.